The T cell receptor (beta chain) under discussion was sequenced for a study of blood T cell repertoires in COVID-19. Study-wide background: Sites across the United States, Italy and Spain contributed samples from acute and convalescent COVID-19. PBMCs, B-cell-depleted T cells, or T cells provided the cDNA or gDNA that made up the material.

Points on this clone: The same CDR3 is also encoded by other DNA sequences in this sample.

Germline CDR1 MNHEY, CDR2 SVGAGI. V lost 6 bases, J lost 4 bases, and 2 bases stayed unmatched. The CDR3 runs to 15 residues. It was during active infection that Seattle patients were enrolled and then longitudinally followed. Original processing notes: Reference gene primer amplification gave estimated nucleated cell counts. The protocol was immunoSEQ multiplex PCR, while the TCRdb copy is restricted to in-frame clones and leaves out a portion. V, J and clone size derive from that table, while D and trimming were established from the DNA sequence. The repertoire consists of fewer than 650,000 clones, with around nine tenths occurring once and the leading ten covering roughly 8.3%.

The source of this sequence is a woman in her forties or fifties with COVID-19, enrolled during active disease. The chain joins TRBV6-5 to TRBJ2-1, with 14 bases fitting TRBD2. The sample comprised peripheral blood. CDR3 in DNA: TGTGCCAGCAGAAGGACTAGCGGGGGGTACAATGAGCAGTTCTTC. Its translation: CASRRTSGGYNEQFF.